This passage covers 21 T cell receptor beta chains from one sample sequenced in a study of T cell responses to AZD1222 COVID-19 vaccine. This table comes from immunoSEQ multiplex PCR, and its TCRdb copy is limited to in-frame clones, with some not included. The profile shows 95,000 to 100,000 clones, around 87% of them singletons. Sequences were derived from peripheral blood, sampled 28 days after the second AZD1222 dose. Every receptor here comes from an adult who received the AZD1222 COVID-19 vaccine.

The chain combines TRBV2 with TRBJ2-3; 7 bases line up with TRBD1. From germline, CDR1 is SNHLY and CDR2 FYNNEI. Trimming took 3 bases from V and 3 from J; bases not matched to a gene: 3. This CDR3 is 14 amino acids long. DNA of the CDR3: TGTGCCAGCAGTGAGTACAGGGGAACAGATACGCAGTATTTT. Translation gives CASSEYRGTDTQYF.

In its sample, this clone was seen once. CDR3 DNA sequence: TGTGCCAGCAGCTTCGGGGGGCGCGTCGTTCAGCCCCAGCATTTT. Residues: CASSFGGRVVQPQHF. The chain is built from TRBV5-6 and TRBJ1-5; possible D gene TRBD1, 6 bases. The CDR3 covers 15 residues. The germline V and J ends were trimmed by 2 bases and 6 bases, with 15 bases remaining between them. CDR1 is SGHDT, CDR2 YYEEEE, per germline.

This sequence joins TRBV28 and TRBJ1-3, with 8 nucleotides matching TRBD1. Germline V lookup: CDR1 MDHEN, CDR2 SYDVKM. The CDR3 runs 14 residues. The V and J ends lost 5 bases and 2 bases, in that order; junction bases with no gene match: 2. CDR3 loop: CASSLQGAGNTIYF. DNA for the CDR3: TGTGCCAGCAGTCTACAGGGGGCTGGAAACACCATATATTTT.

The rearrangement uses TRBV3-1 (or the pseudogene TRBV3-2) and TRBJ1-1; D perhaps matches TRBD1 (6 bases). CDR3 length equals 17 residues. V was trimmed by 0 bases and J by 5 bases, leaving 19 bases between them. Germline values: CDR1 LGHDT, CDR2 YNNKEL (reference sequence). Written as DNA, the CDR3 is TGTGCCAGCAGCCAAGAAATCGGTTGGGGGGGCGGAACTGAAGCTTTCTTT. As protein: CASSQEIGWGGGTEAFF.

In DNA, the CDR3 is TGTGCCAGCAGTTACTCGGTGGGGGGAATAACCGGGGAGCTGTTTTTT. Translating gives CASSYSVGGITGELFF. The chain joins TRBV6-5 to TRBJ2-2, with a tentative D call TRBD2 (6 bases). V was shortened by 0 bases and J by 5 bases, with 13 bases between the two germline ends. The CDR3 is 16 amino acids. Germline V gene sequence: CDR1 MNHEY, CDR2 SVGAGI.

The V gene is TRBV6-6, the J gene TRBJ1-1; D possibly corresponds to TRBD1 (6 bases). The CDR3 has 14 residues. V was trimmed by 6 bases and J by 4 bases, leaving 15 bases between them. The germline V gene encodes CDR1 MNHNY and CDR2 SVGAGI (reference sequence). This CDR3 is CASSWEGDRTEAFF. The CDR3 DNA follows: TGTGCCAGCAGCTGGGAGGGGGACCGCACTGAAGCTTTCTTT.

This chain uses TRBV7-2 with TRBJ2-7; 8 nucleotides match TRBD2. After removal of 3 bases from V and 2 bases from J, the junction contained 9 bases not matched to a gene. CDR3 length equals 16 residues. The germline gives CDR1 SGHTA, CDR2 FQGNSA. The CDR3 DNA sequence: TGTGCCAGCAGCTTGGGTTCAGTAGCGGGGCCCTACGAGCAGTACTTC. It encodes CASSLGSVAGPYEQYF.

V gene TRBV6-5 combines with J gene TRBJ1-2; the D is unclear. The CDR3 loop spans 12 amino acids. V was cut by 7 bases and J by 4 bases, with 10 bases left in between. CDR1 is MNHEY, CDR2 SVGAGI, per germline. The CDR3 DNA sequence: TGTGCCAGCACAACAGAACCCTATGGCTACACCTTC. It encodes CASTTEPYGYTF.

The chain links TRBV2 to TRBJ2-3; D may correspond to TRBD1 or TRBD2 (5 bases each). The CDR3 extends over 12 amino acids. Trimming cost V 1 base and J 6 bases, with 5 bases left between them. From germline, CDR1 is SNHLY and CDR2 FYNNEI. The CDR3 region has the DNA TGTGCCAGCAGTGAAGGGGGGGATACGCAGTATTTT. This gives the protein CASSEGGDTQYF.

V usage is TRBV7-2 and J usage is TRBJ2-7; perhaps TRBD1 as D (6 bases). CDR3 length: 15 residues. Per the germline V gene, CDR1 is SGHTA and CDR2 is FQGNSA. Trimming removed 5 bases at V and 4 bases at J, with 18 bases between. Here the CDR3 DNA reads TGTGCCAGCAGCCCACGACAGGCGTTTGGGTACGAGCAGTACTTC. This gives the protein CASSPRQAFGYEQYF.

The chain carries TRBV29-1 and TRBJ1-3; D not certain. CDR1 is SQVTM, CDR2 ANQGSEA, per germline. Trimming shortened V by 1 base and J by 2 bases, and 9 bases separated the two germline ends. The length of the CDR3 is 14 residues. The CDR3 spells CSVEVASTGNTIYF. In DNA form, the CDR3 reads TGCAGCGTTGAAGTTGCAAGCACTGGAAACACCATATATTTT.

This chain joins TRBV19 and TRBJ2-1; no clear D. CDR3 length: 14 amino acids. The V and J ends lost 7 bases and 0 bases respectively, with 10 bases between them. Germline assignment: CDR1 LNHDA and CDR2 SQIVND (reference sequence). The CDR3 nucleotides are TGTGCCAGTAAGGATGGTAGCTCCTACAATGAGCAGTTCTTC. Protein: CASKDGSSYNEQFF.

The V and J genes are TRBV5-1 and TRBJ2-6; D uncertain. The CDR3 sequence is 14 residues long. Trimming shortened V by 0 bases and J by 2 bases, and 3 bases separated the two germline ends. Germline V gene data show CDR1 as SGHRS and CDR2 as YFSETQ. The CDR3 DNA reads TGCGCCAGCAGCTTGGCCCCTGGGGCCAACGTCCTGACTTTC. Its protein is CASSLAPGANVLTF.

The J gene is TRBJ1-1, the V gene TRBV12-3 or TRBV12-4; 9 bases align to TRBD1. The ends lost 5 bases at V and 11 bases at J; junction bases unmatched: 9. CDR3 length: 13 residues. The CDR3 bases are TGTGCCAGCAGTCCTAGGACACAGGGGGCCGCTTTCTTT. Protein product: CASSPRTQGAAFF.

The chain couples TRBV15 to TRBJ1-1; perhaps TRBD1 as D (6 bases). The germline gives CDR1 LNHNV, CDR2 YYDKDF (reference sequence). Between the trimmed V and J ends, which lost 0 bases and 5 bases, there was a span of 13 bases. This CDR3 is built from 15 residues. For the CDR3, the DNA is TGTGCCACCAGCAGAGATAGTCCGAGGGGGACTGAAGCTTTCTTT. Its protein product is CATSRDSPRGTEAFF.

This clone was seen only once. The chain carries TRBV11-1 and TRBJ2-7; TRBD1 aligns across 7 bases. With V trimmed by 5 bases and J by 3 bases, 13 bases remained unmatched. Germline CDR1 and CDR2: SGHAT and FQDESV (reference sequence). The CDR3 length is 16 residues. As DNA, the CDR3 is TGTGCCAGCAGCACCGGAGAGGGGGCGAGTTTCTACGAGCAGTACTTC. Translation: CASSTGEGASFYEQYF.

This clone was detected once. The chain links TRBV11-2 to TRBJ1-6; D uncertain. Trimming removed 5 bases at V and 4 bases at J, with 9 bases between. This CDR3 comprises 14 residues. CDR1 and CDR2 (germline): SGHAT, FQNNGV. The CDR3 sequence: CASSPGNYNSPLHF. DNA of the CDR3: TGTGCCAGCAGCCCGGGAAATTATAATTCACCCCTCCACTTT.

The chain has TRBV6-1 and TRBJ1-2; D gene ambiguous. Looked up from germline, CDR1 is MNHNS and CDR2 is SASEGT. V gave up 2 bases and J gave up 6 bases, with 10 bases separating them. The CDR3 is 13 amino acids. CDR3 protein: CASSERDRDGYTF. The CDR3 coding sequence is TGTGCCAGCAGTGAAAGAGACCGGGATGGCTACACCTTC.

For the CDR3, the DNA is TGTGCCTGGACACCGGGGTATGGCTACACCTTC. It codes for CAWTPGYGYTF. This rearrangement joins TRBV30 to TRBJ1-2; D not certain. V gave up 4 bases and J gave up 5 bases, with 8 bases separating them. Germline assignment: CDR1 GTSNPN and CDR2 SVGIG (reference sequence). The CDR3 sequence is 11 residues long.

This chain uses TRBV19 with TRBJ2-7, with TRBD1 matching 8 bases. This CDR3 has 14 amino acids. Losses at the gene ends were 5 bases for V and 0 bases for J; bases not matched to a gene: 3. Germline V lookup: CDR1 LNHDA, CDR2 SQIVND (reference sequence). CDR3 region: CASSGDRTSYEQYF. The CDR3 region has the DNA TGTGCCAGTAGTGGGGACAGGACCTCCTACGAGCAGTACTTC. Variable domain in full (rest from reference TRBV19 and TRBJ2-7): DGGITQSPKYLFRKEGQNVTLSCEQNLNHDAMYWYRQDPGQGLRLIYYSQIVNDFQKGDIAEGYSVSREKKESFPLTVTSAQKNPTAFYLCASSGDRTSYEQYFGPGTRLTVT.

V is TRBV28 and J is TRBJ1-2; possibly TRBD1 for D (6 bases). The CDR3 spans 14 residues. Germline V gene data show CDR1 as MDHEN and CDR2 as SYDVKM. V lost 3 bases to trimming and J lost 5 bases, with 13 bases between them. CDR3 sequence: CASSFGGGGYGYTF. CDR3 sequence (DNA): TGTGCCAGCAGTTTCGGAGGGGGTGGGTATGGCTACACCTTC.